The 10 T cell receptor beta chains presented below share a single source sample, sequenced in a study of cytomegalovirus exposure and HLA in healthy donors. Researchers ran the PCR with 60 Vbeta and 13 Jbeta primers. Using immunoSEQ multiplex PCR, the repertoire was profiled, and TCRdb retains in-frame clones only, with some absent. The repertoire holds about 140,000 clones, 70% to 80% seen once, with 2% to 3% in the top ten. The sequencing input was PBMCs. These receptors were collected from a woman aged 18-30 years in good health and CMV-seropositive.

V and J are TRBV5-4 and TRBJ2-7, with 8 positions matching TRBD1. Germline values: CDR1 SGHNT, CDR2 YYREEE (reference sequence). The CDR3 is 14 amino acids. V dropped 2 bases and J dropped 7; count of bases not matched to a gene: 8. This chain's CDR3 is CASSFVGQVGEQYF. CDR3 bases: TGTGCCAGCAGCTTCGTGGGACAGGTGGGTGAGCAGTACTTC. Drawing the rest from reference TRBV5-4 and TRBJ2-7, the complete variable domain is ETGVTQSPTHLIKTRGQQVTLRCSSQSGHNTVSWYQQALGQGPQFIFQYYREEENGRGNFPPRFSGLQFPNYSSELNVNALELDDSALYLCASSFVGQVGEQYFGPGTRLTVT.

Turning to this clone: A junction boundary mismatches the germline segment, possibly from a read error. The chain joins TRBV2 to TRBJ1-3, with unresolved D. Germline V lookup: CDR1 SNHLY, CDR2 FYNNEI. This CDR3 comprises 11 residues. The CDR3 is CASSNGDTIYF. In nucleotides, the CDR3 is TGTGCCAGCAGTAATGGAGACACCATATATTTT.

V usage is TRBV6-1 and J usage is TRBJ1-1; no firm D call. Germline V lookup: CDR1 MNHNS, CDR2 SASEGT. The CDR3 contains 12 residues. Trimming left V 0 bases short and J 4 bases short, with 3 bases between. CDR3 sequence: CASSEAATEAFF. The CDR3, as DNA: TGTGCCAGCAGTGAAGCGGCCACTGAAGCTTTCTTT.

This rearrangement joins TRBV7-2 to TRBJ2-3, with TRBD2 matching 10 bases. CDR1 and CDR2 (germline): SGHTA, FQGNSA. CDR3 size: 14 residues. After removal of 5 bases from V and 6 bases from J, the junction contained 5 bases not matched to a gene. CDR3 amino acids: CASSPGLAADTQYF. In nucleotides, the CDR3 is TGTGCCAGCAGCCCTGGACTAGCGGCGGATACGCAGTATTTT.

This chain uses TRBV12-5 with TRBJ2-1; 11 bases are a match to TRBD2. CDR1 is LGHNT and CDR2 is FRNRAP in the germline V gene. This CDR3 region has 15 residues. Germline trimming cut 6 bases from V and 9 bases from J; bases unmatched to any gene: 10. CDR3 sequence (DNA): TGTGCTAGTGGATCCTATAGCGGGGGGGCTGCTGAGCAGTTCTTC. As protein: CASGSYSGGAAEQFF.

The chain has TRBV9 and TRBJ2-5; D might be TRBD2 (6 bases). This CDR3 is built from 13 residues. Per the germline V gene, CDR1 is SGDLS and CDR2 is YYNGEE. Trimming removed 1 base from V and 9 bases from J, with 13 bases in between. The DNA of the CDR3 is TGTGCCAGCAGCGTAATGACCGGGGAGGCCCAGTACTTC. As protein: CASSVMTGEAQYF.

Here the CDR3 reads CASSLTGSQNTEAFF. In DNA form, the CDR3 reads TGTGCCAGCAGCTTAACAGGAAGTCAGAACACTGAAGCTTTCTTT. The V gene is TRBV7-2, the J gene TRBJ1-1, with a weak D call TRBD1 (5 bases). The germline CDR1 and CDR2 sequences are SGHTA and FQGNSA. V gave up 2 bases and J gave up 1 base, with 11 bases separating them. This CDR3 comprises 15 residues.

This sequence joins TRBV27 and TRBJ2-7; 9 positions match TRBD1. Germline V lookup: CDR1 MNHEY, CDR2 SMNVEV (reference sequence). The CDR3 spans 15 residues. V shed 4 bases, J shed 3 bases, and the junction held 7 bases outside the gene matches. The CDR3 region has the DNA TGTGCCAGCAGTTCGGGACAGGGTTCTCTCTACGAGCAGTACTTC. Translation gives CASSSGQGSLYEQYF.

This chain connects TRBV5-6 to TRBJ1-6; the D is unclear. CDR3 size: 16 residues. V was cut by 0 bases and J by 7 bases, with 14 bases left in between. Per the germline V gene, CDR1 is SGHDT and CDR2 is YYEEEE. CDR3 sequence: CASSLGGILGNSPLHF. In DNA form, the CDR3 reads TGTGCCAGCAGCTTGGGTGGCATTCTAGGAAATTCACCCCTCCACTTT.

The chain uses TRBV30 and TRBJ2-7; D is ambiguous. The CDR3 runs to 12 residues. Per germline, CDR1 GTSNPN and CDR2 SVGIG (reference sequence). The V and J ends lost 5 bases and 2 bases respectively, with 10 bases between them. The CDR3 reads CAWGAGPYEQYF. In DNA, the CDR3 is TGTGCCTGGGGTGCTGGGCCCTACGAGCAGTACTTC. Full variable domain (outside the CDR3, taken from reference TRBV30 and TRBJ2-7): SQTIHQWPATLVQPVGSPLSLECTVEGTSNPNLYWYRQAAGRGLQLLFYSVGIGQISSEVPQNLSASRPQDRQFILSSKKLLLSDSGFYLCAWGAGPYEQYFGPGTRLTVT.